These T cell receptor beta chains were read from a single sample in a study of T-cell reconstitution after alpha-beta-depleted transplantation in children. Each CDR3 protein gets one entry after TCRdb re-called the PCR reads with MiXCR. The table lists about 540,000 distinct CDR3 sequences, around 20% of them singletons. Material: PBMCs from the stem cell graft donor, obtained from the stem cell graft. Receptors were obtained from a human donor who donated a stem cell graft to a child with acute lymphoblastic leukemia. CDR3s include the opening cysteine and the closing phenylalanine or tryptophan. D genes are given only for firm matches. A row's size may be missing; if present it is once, few, many or a size class.

V gene: TRBV27
J gene: TRBJ2-7
D gene: TRBD2
clone size: .
CDR3 protein: CASTQTSGRDEQYF
CDR3 DNA: TGTGCCAGCACCCAGACTAGCGGGAGGGACGAGCAGTACTTC

V gene: TRBV5-1
J gene: TRBJ2-1
D gene: .
clone size: .
CDR3 protein: CASSLGDRALATNEQFF
CDR3 DNA: TGCGCCAGCAGCTTGGGTGATAGGGCCCTAGCAACGAATGAGCAGTTCTTC

V gene: TRBV20-1
J gene: TRBJ2-7
D gene: TRBD2
clone size: .
CDR3 protein: CSAISGGRAYEQYF
CDR3 DNA: TGCAGTGCTATCTCGGGCGGGAGGGCCTACGAGCAGTACTTC

V gene: TRBV5-1
J gene: TRBJ2-7
D gene: TRBD2
clone size: .
CDR3 protein: CASSAGLSSGSGYEQYF
CDR3 DNA: TGCGCCAGCAGCGCGGGACTTTCTAGCGGGAGTGGCTACGAGCAGTACTTC

V gene: TRBV6-1
J gene: TRBJ1-5
D gene: TRBD1
clone size: few
CDR3 protein: CASSPGQGGPGGQPQHF
CDR3 DNA: TGTGCCAGCAGTCCGGGACAGGGGGGCCCGGGCGGTCAGCCCCAGCATTTT

V gene: TRBV7-6
J gene: TRBJ2-6
D gene: TRBD2
clone size: .
CDR3 protein: CASSLARSGEDSGANVLTF
CDR3 DNA: TGTGCCAGCAGCTTAGCGCGTAGCGGGGAGGACTCTGGGGCCAACGTCCTGACTTTC

V gene: TRBV5-1
J gene: TRBJ1-1
D gene: .
clone size: few
CDR3 protein: CASSLFRQARNTEAFF
CDR3 DNA: TGCGCCAGCAGCTTGTTCCGACAGGCGAGGAACACTGAAGCTTTCTTT

V gene: TRBV20-1
J gene: TRBJ2-1
D gene: .
clone size: few
CDR3 protein: CSATETDYNEQFF
CDR3 DNA: TGCAGTGCTACGGAGACTGACTACAATGAGCAGTTCTTC

V gene: TRBV5-1
J gene: TRBJ1-2
D gene: .
clone size: .
CDR3 protein: CASSWTGTNDYGYTF
CDR3 DNA: TGCGCCAGCAGCTGGACCGGGACAAACGACTATGGCTACACCTTC

V gene: TRBV5-1
J gene: TRBJ2-7
D gene: TRBD1
clone size: few
CDR3 protein: CASSIYSSGTGLEQYF
CDR3 DNA: TGCGCCAGCAGCATTTACTCCTCCGGGACAGGGCTCGAGCAGTACTTC

V gene: TRBV19
J gene: TRBJ2-1
D gene: TRBD1
clone size: few
CDR3 protein: CASSFPGQRNEQFF
CDR3 DNA: TGTGCCAGTAGTTTTCCGGGACAGCGTAATGAGCAGTTCTTC

V gene: TRBV20-1
J gene: TRBJ1-2
D gene: .
clone size: .
CDR3 protein: CSRFNGYTF
CDR3 DNA: TGCAGTCGATTTAATGGCTACACCTTC

V gene: TRBV29-1
J gene: TRBJ1-2
D gene: .
clone size: few
CDR3 protein: CSVESPGRDSYGYTF
CDR3 DNA: TGCAGCGTTGAAAGTCCTGGCAGGGACTCCTATGGCTACACCTTC

V gene: TRBV20-1
J gene: TRBJ2-1
D gene: TRBD2
clone size: .
CDR3 protein: CSAATSGRGDEQFF
CDR3 DNA: TGCAGTGCGGCGACTAGCGGGAGGGGCGATGAGCAGTTCTTC

V gene: TRBV7-9
J gene: TRBJ2-3
D gene: TRBD2
clone size: .
CDR3 protein: CASRGGNPTDTQYF
CDR3 DNA: TGTGCCAGCAGGGGGGGGAATCCCACAGATACGCAGTATTTT

V gene: TRBV6-1
J gene: TRBJ2-7
D gene: .
clone size: .
CDR3 protein: CASSALKQRLSSYEQYF
CDR3 DNA: TGTGCCAGCAGTGCCCTTAAACAGCGCCTTAGCTCCTACGAGCAGTACTTC

V gene: TRBV29-1
J gene: TRBJ2-7
D gene: TRBD2
clone size: few
CDR3 protein: CSVGQIGAGGEQYF
CDR3 DNA: TGCAGCGTTGGACAAATTGGAGCGGGAGGAGAGCAGTACTTC

V gene: TRBV5-1
J gene: TRBJ2-2
D gene: TRBD2
clone size: few
CDR3 protein: CASRQGLADTGELFF
CDR3 DNA: TGCGCCAGCAGGCAAGGACTAGCGGACACCGGGGAGCTGTTTTTT

V gene: TRBV4-1
J gene: TRBJ2-1
D gene: .
clone size: .
CDR3 protein: CASSQPGSRGNEQFF
CDR3 DNA: TGCGCCAGCAGCCAACCGGGATCCCGAGGGAATGAGCAGTTCTTC

V gene: TRBV6-1
J gene: TRBJ1-4
D gene: TRBD1
clone size: .
CDR3 protein: CASRVTGGAGNEKLFF
CDR3 DNA: TGTGCCAGCAGAGTAACAGGGGGCGCCGGGAATGAAAAACTGTTTTTT

V gene: TRBV20-1
J gene: TRBJ2-7
D gene: .
clone size: few
CDR3 protein: CSARGWLAPEQYF
CDR3 DNA: TGCAGTGCTAGAGGTTGGCTAGCCCCCGAGCAGTACTTC

V gene: TRBV29-1
J gene: TRBJ1-1
D gene: .
clone size: .
CDR3 protein: CSVEQGLVSQAFF
CDR3 DNA: TGCAGCGTTGAACAAGGGCTCGTCAGTCAAGCTTTCTTT

V gene: TRBV6-6
J gene: TRBJ2-7
D gene: .
clone size: few
CDR3 protein: CASSYGGRAEQYF
CDR3 DNA: TGTGCCAGCAGTTACGGGGGTCGGGCCGAGCAGTACTTC

V gene: TRBV6-1
J gene: TRBJ2-1
D gene: TRBD2
clone size: .
CDR3 protein: CASSGRTGLAGGNEQFF
CDR3 DNA: TGTGCCAGCAGTGGACGGACGGGACTAGCGGGAGGTAATGAGCAGTTCTTC

V gene: TRBV12-3/TRBV12-4
J gene: TRBJ1-2
D gene: TRBD1
clone size: few
CDR3 protein: CASSLEAQGARRYGYTF
CDR3 DNA: TGTGCCAGCAGTTTAGAGGCACAGGGGGCGAGGCGCTATGGCTACACCTTC

V gene: TRBV5-1
J gene: TRBJ1-2
D gene: .
clone size: .
CDR3 protein: CASSVDGFYGYTF
CDR3 DNA: TGCGCCAGCAGCGTGGACGGATTCTATGGCTACACCTTC

V gene: TRBV18
J gene: TRBJ2-2
D gene: .
clone size: .
CDR3 protein: CASSPPAGGLGTGELFF
CDR3 DNA: TGTGCCAGCTCACCACCTGCAGGAGGTTTAGGCACCGGGGAGCTGTTTTTT

V gene: TRBV20-1
J gene: TRBJ2-1
D gene: .
clone size: .
CDR3 protein: CSAQTYFSYNEQFF
CDR3 DNA: TGCAGTGCTCAGACTTATTTCTCCTACAATGAGCAGTTCTTC

V gene: TRBV7-9
J gene: TRBJ1-1
D gene: .
clone size: .
CDR3 protein: CASSPRAGTEAFF
CDR3 DNA: TGTGCCAGCAGCCCTCGGGCCGGCACTGAAGCTTTCTTT

V gene: TRBV15
J gene: TRBJ1-5
D gene: .
clone size: once
CDR3 protein: CATSEQRVGRNQPQHF
CDR3 DNA: TGTGCCACCAGCGAGCAGAGGGTGGGTCGCAATCAGCCCCAGCATTTT

V gene: TRBV5-1
J gene: TRBJ2-1
D gene: .
clone size: .
CDR3 protein: CASSKMGTYNEQFF
CDR3 DNA: TGCGCCAGCAGCAAGATGGGGACCTACAATGAGCAGTTCTTC

V gene: TRBV7-8
J gene: TRBJ2-7
D gene: .
clone size: few
CDR3 protein: CASGELALTYEQYF
CDR3 DNA: TGTGCCAGCGGGGAGCTAGCGCTGACCTACGAGCAGTACTTC

V gene: TRBV27
J gene: TRBJ1-2
D gene: .
clone size: .
CDR3 protein: CASSLSSRLNYGYTF
CDR3 DNA: TGTGCCAGCAGTTTAAGTAGTAGGCTCAACTATGGCTACACCTTC

V gene: TRBV12-3/TRBV12-4
J gene: TRBJ2-2
D gene: TRBD1
clone size: .
CDR3 protein: CASRGQGGELFF
CDR3 DNA: TGTGCCAGCAGAGGACAGGGTGGGGAGCTGTTTTTT